This is a list of T cell receptor beta chains from one sample in a study of read filtering for tumor transcriptome and immune sequencing. A single record per CDR3 protein comes from TCRdb applying MiXCR to the reads. The sample records approximately 93,000 distinct CDR3 sequences, roughly 21% being singletons. The sequenced material came from a population of CD138-negative cells sorted from bone marrow. The source is a donor over 35 with multiple myeloma. CDR3s include the opening cysteine and the closing phenylalanine or tryptophan.

j_call,v_call,cdr3_aa
TRBJ2-6,TRBV5-1,CASSSGNSGANVLTF
TRBJ2-7,TRBV20-1,CSASKRGKSGGSYEQYF
TRBJ2-2,TRBV6-5,CASSRTSGNTGELFF
TRBJ2-5,TRBV7-2,CASSIQRTIRETQYF
TRBJ2-1,TRBV9,CASSVGPKYNEQFF
TRBJ1-5,TRBV5-4,CASSSDLANQPLHF
TRBJ2-5,TRBV5-1,CASSLEGPQETQYF
TRBJ1-5,TRBV28,CASSFTTEGQPQHF
TRBJ2-5,TRBV28,CASSAPGQGSETQYF
TRBJ1-1,TRBV28,CASSSTGLNTEAFF
TRBJ2-7,TRBV18,CASAAGRYSYEQYF
TRBJ2-1,TRBV19,CASSIVSSYNEQFF
TRBJ2-1,TRBV5-1,CASSAGTVNGQFF
TRBJ2-7,TRBV7-9,CASSLDGSPRYEQYF
TRBJ2-6,TRBV7-8,CASSQGQAVAGANVLTF
TRBJ1-1,TRBV11-2,CASRREGNTEAFF
TRBJ1-6,TRBV10-3,CAITADPYNSPLHF
TRBJ2-3,TRBV28,CASCPSGGGVADTQYF
TRBJ2-1,TRBV6-2/TRBV6-3,CASSYSGYNEQFF
TRBJ1-5,TRBV12-3/TRBV12-4,CASSWVGSNQPQHF
TRBJ2-3,TRBV5-1,CASSLQAASTDTQYF
TRBJ1-2,TRBV28,CASSSPGTGSLDGYTF
TRBJ1-5,TRBV28,CASKGSRGPNQSQHF
TRBJ2-2,TRBV9,CASSPQGARGPGELFF
TRBJ2-3,TRBV18,CASSLRTSGGPSTDTQYF
TRBJ2-3,TRBV29-1,CSAGTSGDHTQYF
TRBJ1-1,TRBV5-1,CASSLWDRVTEAFF
TRBJ1-5,TRBV7-2,CASSLEGGLNNQPQHF
TRBJ2-3,TRBV29-1,CSVDNSGDTQYF
TRBJ1-1,TRBV6-5,CASSRGQGATEAFF
TRBJ2-2,TRBV29-1,CSGTGRPGELFF
TRBJ2-4,TRBV28,CASSSPLAKNIQYF
TRBJ2-5,TRBV18,CASSPTTERGLETQYF
TRBJ2-2,TRBV20-1,CSARRTGLSGELFF
TRBJ2-7,TRBV20-1,CSATNRYEQYF
TRBJ1-2,TRBV29-1,CSVEVQASFYGYTF
TRBJ1-1,TRBV7-9,CASSLVTEAFF
TRBJ2-2,TRBV7-3,CASSQSGGVDTGELFF
TRBJ2-1,TRBV5-4,CASWTRGLNHNEQFF
TRBJ2-7,TRBV9,CASSLGQGNYEQYF
TRBJ1-1,TRBV5-1,CASNPSTRIRAFF
TRBJ1-1,TRBV10-3,CAIRAQNTEAFF
TRBJ2-3,TRBV7-6,CASSLAPDRRTDTQYF
TRBJ2-3,TRBV2,CASSGLAEKKDTQYF
TRBJ2-3,TRBV7-6,CASSLGQVETDTQYF
TRBJ2-1,TRBV20-1,CSATAGKSYNEQFF
TRBJ2-5,TRBV29-1,CSAGGSIQGTQYF
TRBJ1-5,TRBV28,CASSLVERNQPQHF
TRBJ1-2,TRBV5-1,CASSLLTGASGYTF
TRBJ2-7,TRBV7-8,CASTPNRVAYEQYF
TRBJ2-5,TRBV11-2,CASSFAPPETQYF
TRBJ1-4,TRBV9,CASSANFRSRVFF